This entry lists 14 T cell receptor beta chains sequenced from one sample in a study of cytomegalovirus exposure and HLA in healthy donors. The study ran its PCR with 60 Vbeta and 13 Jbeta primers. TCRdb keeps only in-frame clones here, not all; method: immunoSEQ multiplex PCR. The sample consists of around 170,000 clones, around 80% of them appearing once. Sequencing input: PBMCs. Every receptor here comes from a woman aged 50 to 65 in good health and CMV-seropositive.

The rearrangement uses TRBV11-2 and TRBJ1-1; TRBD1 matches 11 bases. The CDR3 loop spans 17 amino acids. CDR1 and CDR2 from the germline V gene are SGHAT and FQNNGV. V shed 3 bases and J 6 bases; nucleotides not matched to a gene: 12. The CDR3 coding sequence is TGTGCCAGCAGCTTGGGGAACCGGGACAGGGGGGAGTCTGAAGCTTTCTTT. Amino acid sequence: CASSLGNRDRGESEAFF.

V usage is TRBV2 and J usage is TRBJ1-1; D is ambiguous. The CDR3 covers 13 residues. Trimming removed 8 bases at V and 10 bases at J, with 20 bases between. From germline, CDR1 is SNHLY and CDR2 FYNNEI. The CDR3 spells CASDDMARDGAFF. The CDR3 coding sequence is TGTGCCAGCGACGACATGGCCCGGGATGGAGCTTTCTTT.

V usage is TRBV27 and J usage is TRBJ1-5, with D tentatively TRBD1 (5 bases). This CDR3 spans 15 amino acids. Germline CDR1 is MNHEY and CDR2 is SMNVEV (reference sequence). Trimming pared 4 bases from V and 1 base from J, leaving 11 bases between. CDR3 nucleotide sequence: TGTGCCAGCAGTTCGCACAGGTACAGCAATCAGCCCCAGCATTTT. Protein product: CASSSHRYSNQPQHF.

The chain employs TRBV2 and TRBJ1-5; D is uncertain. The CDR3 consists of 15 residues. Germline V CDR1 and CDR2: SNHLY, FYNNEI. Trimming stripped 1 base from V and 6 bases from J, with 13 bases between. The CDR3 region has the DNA TGTGCCAGCAGTGAAGGTCCCATCAGTGCTCAGCCCCAGCATTTT. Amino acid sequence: CASSEGPISAQPQHF.

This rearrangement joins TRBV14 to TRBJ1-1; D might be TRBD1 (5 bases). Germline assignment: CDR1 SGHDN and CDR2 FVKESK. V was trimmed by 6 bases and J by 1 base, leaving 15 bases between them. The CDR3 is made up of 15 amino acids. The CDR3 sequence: CASRSAGRPNTEAFF. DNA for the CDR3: TGTGCCAGCAGGAGTGCAGGGCGGCCGAACACTGAAGCTTTCTTT.

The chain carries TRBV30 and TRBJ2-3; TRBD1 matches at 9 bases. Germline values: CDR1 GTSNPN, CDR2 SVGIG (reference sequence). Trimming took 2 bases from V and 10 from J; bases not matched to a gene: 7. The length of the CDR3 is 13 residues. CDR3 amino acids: CAWSPLQGAAQYF. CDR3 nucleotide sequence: TGTGCCTGGAGTCCACTACAGGGGGCGGCGCAGTATTTT. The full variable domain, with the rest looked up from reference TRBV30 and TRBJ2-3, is SQTIHQWPATLVQPVGSPLSLECTVEGTSNPNLYWYRQAAGRGLQLLFYSVGIGQISSEVPQNLSASRPQDRQFILSSKKLLLSDSGFYLCAWSPLQGAAQYFGPGTRLTVL.

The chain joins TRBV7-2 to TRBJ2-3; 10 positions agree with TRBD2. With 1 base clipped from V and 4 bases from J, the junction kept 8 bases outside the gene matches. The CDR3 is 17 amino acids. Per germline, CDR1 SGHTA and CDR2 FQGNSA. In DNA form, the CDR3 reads TGTGCCAGCAGCTTAGTGGCCCTAGCGGGAGTATCAGATACGCAGTATTTT. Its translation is CASSLVALAGVSDTQYF.

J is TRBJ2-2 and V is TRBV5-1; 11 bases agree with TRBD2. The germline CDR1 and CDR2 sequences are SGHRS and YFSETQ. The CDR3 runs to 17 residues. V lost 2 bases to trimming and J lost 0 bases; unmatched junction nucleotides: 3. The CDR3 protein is CASSLIAGGTNTGELFF. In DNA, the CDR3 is TGCGCCAGCAGCTTAATAGCGGGGGGGACGAACACCGGGGAGCTGTTTTTT.

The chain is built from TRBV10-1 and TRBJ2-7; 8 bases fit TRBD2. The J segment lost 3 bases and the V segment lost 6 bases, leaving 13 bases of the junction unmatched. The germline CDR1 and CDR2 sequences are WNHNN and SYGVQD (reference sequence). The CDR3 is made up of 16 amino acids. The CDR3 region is CASSAGLVQGSYEQYF. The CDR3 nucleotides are TGCGCCAGCAGCGCGGGACTAGTACAGGGTAGCTACGAGCAGTACTTC.

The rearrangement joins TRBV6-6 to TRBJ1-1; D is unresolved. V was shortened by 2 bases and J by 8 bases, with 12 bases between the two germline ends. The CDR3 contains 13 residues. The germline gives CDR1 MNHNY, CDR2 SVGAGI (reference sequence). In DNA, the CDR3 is TGTGCCAGCAGTTACGGGCAGAACGCCGAAGCTTTCTTT. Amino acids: CASSYGQNAEAFF.

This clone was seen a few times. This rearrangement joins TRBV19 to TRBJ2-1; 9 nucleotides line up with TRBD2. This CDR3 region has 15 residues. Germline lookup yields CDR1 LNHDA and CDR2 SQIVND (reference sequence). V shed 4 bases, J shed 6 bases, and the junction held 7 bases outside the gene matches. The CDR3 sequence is CASSTQRGDPNEQFF. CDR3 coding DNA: TGTGCCAGTAGTACGCAGCGGGGGGACCCCAATGAGCAGTTCTTC. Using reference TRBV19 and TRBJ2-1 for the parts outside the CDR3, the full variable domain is DGGITQSPKYLFRKEGQNVTLSCEQNLNHDAMYWYRQDPGQGLRLIYYSQIVNDFQKGDIAEGYSVSREKKESFPLTVTSAQKNPTAFYLCASSTQRGDPNEQFFGPGTRLTVL.

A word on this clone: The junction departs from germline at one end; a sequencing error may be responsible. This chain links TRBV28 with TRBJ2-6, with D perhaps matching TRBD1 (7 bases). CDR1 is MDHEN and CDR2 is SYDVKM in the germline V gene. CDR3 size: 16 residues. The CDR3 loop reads CASSSSGLEGANGLTF. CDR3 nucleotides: TGTGCCAGCAGTTCCTCAGGGCTGGAGGGGGCCAACGGCCTGACTTTC.

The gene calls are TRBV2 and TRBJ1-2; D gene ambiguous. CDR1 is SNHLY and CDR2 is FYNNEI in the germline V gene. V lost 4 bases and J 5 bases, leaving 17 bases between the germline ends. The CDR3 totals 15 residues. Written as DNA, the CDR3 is TGTGCCAGCAGTGTCGAGAGGGCCCAATCTTATGGCTACACCTTC. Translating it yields CASSVERAQSYGYTF.

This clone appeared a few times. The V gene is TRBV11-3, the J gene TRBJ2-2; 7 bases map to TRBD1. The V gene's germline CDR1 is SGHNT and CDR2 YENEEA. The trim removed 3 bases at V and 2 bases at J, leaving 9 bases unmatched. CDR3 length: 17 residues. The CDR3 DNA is TGTGCCAGCAGCTTTAACAGGGGTCACATCAACACCGGGGAGCTGTTTTTT. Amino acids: CASSFNRGHINTGELFF.